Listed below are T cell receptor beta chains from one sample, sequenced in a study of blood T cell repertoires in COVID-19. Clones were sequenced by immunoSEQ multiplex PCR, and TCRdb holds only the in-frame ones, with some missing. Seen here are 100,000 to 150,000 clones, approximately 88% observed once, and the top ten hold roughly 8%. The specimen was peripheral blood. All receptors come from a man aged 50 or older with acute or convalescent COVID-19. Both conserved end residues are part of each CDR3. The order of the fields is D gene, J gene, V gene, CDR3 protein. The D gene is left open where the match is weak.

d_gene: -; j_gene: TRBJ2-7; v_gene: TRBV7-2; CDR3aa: CASSLGPTGPGDTRGEQYF
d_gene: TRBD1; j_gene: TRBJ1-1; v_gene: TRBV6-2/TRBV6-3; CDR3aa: CASSSEDRVRDTEAFF
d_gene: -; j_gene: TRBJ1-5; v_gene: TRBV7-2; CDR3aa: CASSSTGRQHF
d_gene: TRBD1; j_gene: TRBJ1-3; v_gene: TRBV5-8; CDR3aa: CASSWDRGPGNTIYF
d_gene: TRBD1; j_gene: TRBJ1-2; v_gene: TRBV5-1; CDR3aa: CASSSTDRGTIGYTF
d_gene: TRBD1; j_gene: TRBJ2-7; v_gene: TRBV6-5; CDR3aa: CASSYSDRGTYEQYF
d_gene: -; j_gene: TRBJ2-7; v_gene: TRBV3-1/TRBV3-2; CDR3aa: CASSLRTEYEQYF
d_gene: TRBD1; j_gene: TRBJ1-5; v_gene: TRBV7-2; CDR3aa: CASSLNVGTGNQPQHF
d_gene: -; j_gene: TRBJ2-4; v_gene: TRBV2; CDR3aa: CASRGALAKNIQYF
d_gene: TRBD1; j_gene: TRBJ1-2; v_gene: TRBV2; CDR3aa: CASSENRGNYGYTF
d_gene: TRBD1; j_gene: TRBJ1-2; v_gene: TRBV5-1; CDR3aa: CASGARQGGSYGYTF
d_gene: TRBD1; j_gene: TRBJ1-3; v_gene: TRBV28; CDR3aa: CASTNTGGENTIYF
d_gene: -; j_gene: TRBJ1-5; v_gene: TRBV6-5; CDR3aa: CASSFRETPHF
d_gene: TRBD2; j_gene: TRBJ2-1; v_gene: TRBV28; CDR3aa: CASSPRLAGVGEQFF